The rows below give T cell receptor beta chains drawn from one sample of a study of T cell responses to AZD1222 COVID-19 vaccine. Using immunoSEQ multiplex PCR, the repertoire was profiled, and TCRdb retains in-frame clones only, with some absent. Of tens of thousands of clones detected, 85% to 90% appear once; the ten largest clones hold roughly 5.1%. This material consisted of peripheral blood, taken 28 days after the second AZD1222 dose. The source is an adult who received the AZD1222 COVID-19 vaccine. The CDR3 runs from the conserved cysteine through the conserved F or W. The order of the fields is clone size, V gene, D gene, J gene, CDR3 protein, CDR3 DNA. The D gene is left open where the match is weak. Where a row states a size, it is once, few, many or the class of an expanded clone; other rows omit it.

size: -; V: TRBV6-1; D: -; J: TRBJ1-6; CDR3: CASSEVVNNSPLHF; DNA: TGTGCCAGCAGTGAAGTAGTCAATAATTCACCCCTCCACTTT
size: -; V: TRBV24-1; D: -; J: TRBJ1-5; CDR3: CATSDGGRGWNQPQHF; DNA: TGTGCCACCAGTGATGGGGGAAGGGGGTGGAATCAGCCCCAGCATTTT
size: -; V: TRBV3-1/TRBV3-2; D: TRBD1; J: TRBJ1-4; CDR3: CASSRHSGTGDEKLFF; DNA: TGTGCCAGCAGCCGTCACTCCGGGACAGGGGATGAAAAACTGTTTTTT
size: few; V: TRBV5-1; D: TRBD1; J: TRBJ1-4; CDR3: CASSTTGTGYEKLFF; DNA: TGCGCCAGCAGCACAACCGGGACAGGGTATGAAAAACTGTTTTTT
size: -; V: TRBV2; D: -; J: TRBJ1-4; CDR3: CASSPTGSTNEKLFF; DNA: TGTGCCAGCAGTCCGACAGGCTCAACTAATGAAAAACTGTTTTTT
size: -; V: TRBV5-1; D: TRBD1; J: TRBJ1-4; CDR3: CASTQSGQPNEKLFF; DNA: TGCGCCAGCACCCAGTCGGGACAGCCTAATGAAAAACTGTTTTTT
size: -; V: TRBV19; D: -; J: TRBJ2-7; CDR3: CASGGSYEQYF; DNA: TGTGCCAGTGGGGGCTCCTACGAGCAGTACTTC
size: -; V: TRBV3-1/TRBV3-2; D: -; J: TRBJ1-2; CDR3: CASSDGAYGYTF; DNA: TGTGCCAGCAGCGACGGGGCGTATGGCTACACCTTC
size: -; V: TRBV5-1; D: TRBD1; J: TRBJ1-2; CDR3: CASSLGTGALIGYTF; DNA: TGCGCCAGCAGCCTAGGGACAGGGGCGCTGATCGGCTACACCTTC
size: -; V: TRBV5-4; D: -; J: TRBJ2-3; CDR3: CASSETSSDTQYF; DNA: TGTGCCAGCAGCGAAACTAGCTCCGATACGCAGTATTTT
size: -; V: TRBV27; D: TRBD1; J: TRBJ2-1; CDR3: CASSFGTVLNEQFF; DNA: TGTGCCAGCAGTTTTGGGACAGTACTTAATGAGCAGTTCTTC
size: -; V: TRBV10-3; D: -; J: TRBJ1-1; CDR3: CAISGSGATEAFF; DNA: TGTGCCATCAGTGGGTCAGGGGCGACTGAAGCTTTCTTT
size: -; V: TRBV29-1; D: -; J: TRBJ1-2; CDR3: CSSSGSPYTF; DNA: TGCAGCTCTAGCGGGAGTCCCTACACCTTC
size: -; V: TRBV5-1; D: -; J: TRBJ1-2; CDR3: CASSPSINYGYTF; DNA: TGCGCCAGCAGCCCATCAATTAACTATGGCTACACCTTC
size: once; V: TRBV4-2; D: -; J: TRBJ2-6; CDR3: CASSQAQSGANVLTF; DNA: TGTGCCAGCAGCCAAGCACAGTCTGGGGCCAACGTCCTGACTTTC
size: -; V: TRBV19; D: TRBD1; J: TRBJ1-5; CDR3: CASSIGRDSRRQPQHF; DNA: TGTGCCAGTAGTATAGGCCGGGACAGCCGCAGGCAGCCCCAGCATTTT
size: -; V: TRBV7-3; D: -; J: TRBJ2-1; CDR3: CASSKGGTDSYNEQFF; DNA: TGTGCCAGCAGCAAGGGGGGGACGGATTCCTACAATGAGCAGTTCTTC
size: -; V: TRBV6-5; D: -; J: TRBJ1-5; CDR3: CASRAGYSNQPQHF; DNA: TGTGCCAGCAGAGCGGGGTACAGCAATCAGCCCCAGCATTTT
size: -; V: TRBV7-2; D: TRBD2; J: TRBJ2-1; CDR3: CASSLRAGGLNEQFF; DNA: TGTGCCAGCAGCTTACGTGCGGGGGGGCTGAATGAGCAGTTCTTC
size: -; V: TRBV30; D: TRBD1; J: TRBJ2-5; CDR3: CAWSADRGQTQYF; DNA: TGTGCCTGGAGTGCGGACAGGGGACAGACCCAGTACTTC
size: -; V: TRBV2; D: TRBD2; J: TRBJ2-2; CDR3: CATRLAGGSNTGELFF; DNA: TGTGCCACTAGACTAGCGGGGGGCTCGAACACCGGGGAGCTGTTTTTT
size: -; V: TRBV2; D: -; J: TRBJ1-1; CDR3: CASSLTVNTEAFF; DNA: TGTGCCAGCAGCTTGACAGTGAACACTGAAGCTTTCTTT